The 21 T cell receptor beta chains given below trace back to one sample, sequenced in a study of T cell repertoires in cytomegalovirus infection. MiXCR was run by TCRdb on the reads, yielding one entry per CDR3 protein. The sample has over 300,000 distinct CDR3 sequences; 9.5% are singletons. The sample was PBMCs. These receptor sequences come from a human donor in good health (CMV status not recorded). Some clones in this sample may be carry-over from other donors' samples.

This clonotype was observed many times. V is TRBV20-1 and J is TRBJ2-1; tentatively, D is TRBD1 (6 bases). The CDR3 covers 13 residues. Trimming removed 3 bases from V and 9 bases from J, with 15 bases in between. From germline, CDR1 is DFQATT and CDR2 SNEGSKA (reference sequence). CDR3 in amino acids: CSASFNRVREQFF. The CDR3 DNA reads as TGCAGTGCTAGCTTTAACAGGGTACGTGAGCAGTTCTTC.

This chain links TRBV29-1 with TRBJ1-5, with a possible D match to TRBD1 (5 bases). Per germline, CDR1 SQVTM and CDR2 ANQGSEA. V was trimmed by 6 bases and J by 0 bases, leaving 6 bases between them. This CDR3 is 12 amino acids long. In DNA form, the CDR3 reads TGCAGCGTCAGGGATAGCAATCAGCCCCAGCATTTT. Encoded protein: CSVRDSNQPQHF.

This clonotype occurred many times. The chain carries TRBV6-6 and TRBJ2-2; tentatively, D is TRBD2 (6 bases). Germline assignment: CDR1 MNHNY and CDR2 SVGAGI (reference sequence). The CDR3 covers 16 residues. V gave up 0 bases and J gave up 2 bases, with 10 bases separating them. CDR3 region: CASSYSAGRNTGELFF. In DNA, the CDR3 is TGTGCCAGCAGTTACTCGGCGGGGAGAAACACCGGGGAGCTGTTTTTT.

In this sample, this clonotype turned up many times. The J gene is TRBJ2-3, the V gene TRBV20-1; D remains ambiguous. V gave up 7 bases and J gave up 0 bases, with 17 bases separating them. Germline V lookup: CDR1 DFQATT, CDR2 SNEGSKA (reference sequence). The CDR3 totals 15 residues. This CDR3 reads CSEVQMTSSTDTQYF. CDR3 in DNA: TGCAGTGAGGTACAGATGACTTCTAGCACAGATACGCAGTATTTT.

At least ten counts were recorded for this clonotype. The V call is TRBV7-2, the J call TRBJ2-2; D not certain. Trimming cost V 5 bases and J 8 bases, with 18 bases left between them. From germline, CDR1 is SGHTA and CDR2 FQGNSA. The CDR3 loop spans 15 amino acids. CDR3 sequence (DNA): TGTGCCAGCAGCCCCCCCCTTGCCCGTCGGGGGGAGCTGTTTTTT. This gives the protein CASSPPLARRGELFF.

This clonotype was picked up many times. The gene calls are TRBV6-2 or TRBV6-3 and TRBJ2-1; no clear D. CDR1 and CDR2 (germline): MNHEY, SVGEGT. V dropped 1 base and J dropped 6 bases, with 25 bases sitting between them. CDR3 size: 19 residues. Here the CDR3 DNA reads TGTGCCAGCAGTTACTATCTCCGCCTTAGTCGAGCCGTCCCCAATGAGCAGTTCTTC. Translation: CASSYYLRLSRAVPNEQFF.

This CDR3 is CASSRQGIETQYF. In nucleotides, the CDR3 is TGTGCCAGCAGTCGACAGGGGATCGAGACCCAGTACTTC. The chain joins TRBV12-3 or TRBV12-4 to TRBJ2-5, with TRBD1 identical over 8 bases. The CDR3 sequence is 13 residues long. With V trimmed by 5 bases and J by 5 bases, 4 bases remained unmatched.

The chain employs TRBV12-3 or TRBV12-4 and TRBJ2-7; 8 bases agree with TRBD2. The CDR3 sequence is 14 residues long. V shed 3 bases and J 4 bases; nucleotides not matched to a gene: 5. In nucleotides, the CDR3 is TGTGCCAGCAGTTTGGTCGGGGGGGGTTACGAGCAGTACTTC. This sequence encodes CASSLVGGGYEQYF.

Comments on this clonotype: A single base separates this from a much larger clone, so it may be a read error. The chain is built from TRBV20-1 and TRBJ2-1; possibly TRBD1 or TRBD2 for D (6 bases each). V shed 3 bases and J shed 4 bases, with 13 bases lying between them. CDR3 length: 14 amino acids. Germline V lookup: CDR1 DFQATT, CDR2 SNEGSKA (reference sequence). In DNA, the CDR3 is TGCAGTGCTAGCTGGCGCGGGACATACAATGAGCAGTTCTTC. Translating gives CSASWRGTYNEQFF.

This clonotype was seen at least ten times. J is TRBJ1-2 and V is TRBV7-9, with 8 bases lining up with TRBD1. V was clipped by 5 bases and J by 0 bases; unmatched bases: 14. This CDR3 comprises 18 residues. In germline, CDR1 is SEHNR, CDR2 FQNEAQ (reference sequence). DNA of the CDR3: TGTGCCAGCAGCCCACCGCCGGGACAGGAGCGAGCTAACTATGGCTACACCTTC. Translated: CASSPPPGQERANYGYTF.

This clonotype was observed a handful of times. The chain uses TRBV6-6 and TRBJ1-4; maybe TRBD1 (6 bases). Germline CDR1 is MNHNY and CDR2 is SVGAGI (reference sequence). Deletions cut 4 bases from V and 6 bases from J, with 15 bases between. The CDR3 contains 15 residues. The CDR3 bases are TGTGCCAGCAGTTCTAGACAGGTCGGCGATGAAAAACTGTTTTTT. Protein: CASSSRQVGDEKLFF.

This clonotype was seen only a few times. V usage is TRBV23-1 and J usage is TRBJ1-5; TRBD1 agrees at 8 bases. TRBV23-1 falls under the ORF class, with uncertain function. CDR3 length equals 17 residues. Unmatched junction bases numbered 14, after V lost 6 bases and J lost 4 bases. The CDR3 region is CASSLTVRQGLNQPQHF. In DNA, the CDR3 is TGCGCCAGCAGCCTCACCGTCCGACAGGGGTTGAATCAGCCCCAGCATTTT.

This clonotype was seen a few times. The chain has TRBV24-1 and TRBJ1-5; 9 bases agree with TRBD1. In germline, CDR1 is KGHDR, CDR2 SFDVKD. Unmatched junction bases numbered 9, after V lost 12 bases and J lost 7 bases. The CDR3 has 13 residues. The CDR3 nucleotides are TGTGCCGTCTCGACAGGGGGAGGCCAGCCCCAGCATTTT. Its protein product is CAVSTGGGQPQHF.

As for this clonotype: A much more abundant neighbour one base away suggests this may be a read error. The CDR3 protein is CASSFAGRGNSPRHF. The CDR3 coding sequence is TGTGCCAGCAGCTTCGCCGGACGGGGCAATTCACCCCGCCACTTT. The chain couples TRBV11-2 to TRBJ1-6; maybe TRBD1 (5 bases). From germline, CDR1 is SGHAT and CDR2 FQNNGV. The CDR3 contains 15 residues. The whole variable domain, remainder taken from reference TRBV11-2 and TRBJ1-6, is EAGVAQSPRYKIIEKRQSVAFWCNPISGHATLYWYQQILGQGPKLLIQFQNNGVVDDSQLPKDRFSAERLKGVDSTLKIQPAKLEDSAVYLCASSFAGRGNSPRHFGNGTRLTVT.

This clonotype was observed many times. V gene TRBV24-1 combines with J gene TRBJ2-5; D could derive from TRBD1 or TRBD2 (5 bases each). CDR1 and CDR2 (germline): KGHDR, SFDVKD. The CDR3 totals 12 residues. V was shortened by 4 bases and J by 6 bases, with 8 bases between the two germline ends. This CDR3 is CATSEGEKTQYF. The CDR3 nucleotides read TGTGCCACCAGTGAGGGGGAAAAGACCCAGTACTTC.

This clonotype was counted between two and nine times. The chain recombines TRBV4-1 with TRBJ1-2; D remains ambiguous. The CDR3 spans 15 residues. From germline, CDR1 is MGHRA and CDR2 YSYEKL. V was cut by 4 bases and J by 4 bases, with 16 bases left in between. The CDR3 loop is CASSLAEGRTYGYTF. The DNA of the CDR3 is TGCGCCAGCAGCCTTGCCGAGGGCAGAACCTATGGCTACACCTTC.

A note on this clonotype: A read error may be the cause here, since a much bigger clone is one base away. In this CDR3 the conserved last residue, phenylalanine or tryptophan, is missing, so a read error is likely. The genes are TRBV6-6 and TRBJ1-2; 10 bases are shared with TRBD1. J gave up 4 bases and V 5 bases, and 4 bases lay outside the gene matches. The V gene's germline CDR1 is MNHNY and CDR2 SVGAGI (reference sequence). The CDR3 contains 14 residues. The chain's CDR3 is CASSLRQGAYGYTL. In nucleotides, the CDR3 is TGTGCCAGCAGTCTCAGACAGGGGGCCTATGGCTACACCCTC.

This clonotype was seen repeatedly, ten times or more. The chain recombines TRBV6-5 with TRBJ2-5; 7 bases are shared with TRBD2. This CDR3 region has 13 residues. The germline gives CDR1 MNHEY, CDR2 SVGAGI. V gave up 2 bases and J gave up 3 bases; unmatched junction bases: 0. The CDR3 spells CASSYRGEETQYF. CDR3 nucleotide sequence: TGTGCCAGCAGTTACCGGGGGGAAGAGACCCAGTACTTC.

This clonotype was detected only a few times. The genes are TRBV20-1 and TRBJ1-5; 8 bases match TRBD1. The length of the CDR3 is 15 residues. Germline V gene lookup returns CDR1 DFQATT and CDR2 SNEGSKA (reference sequence). After removal of 5 bases from V and 3 bases from J, the junction contained 9 bases not matched to a gene. The CDR3 nucleotides read TGCAGTGCTCCACAGGGGGGGGTAGACAATCAGCCCCAGCATTTT. It is translated as CSAPQGGVDNQPQHF.

This clonotype was detected many times. The rearrangement uses TRBV7-2 and TRBJ2-3; D gene uncertain. V was clipped by 1 base and J by 2 bases, with 1 base between them. The CDR3 runs 12 residues. Germline V lookup: CDR1 SGHTA, CDR2 FQGNSA. The CDR3 nucleotides are TGTGCCAGCAGCTTAGACACAGATACGCAGTATTTT. It yields the protein CASSLDTDTQYF.

This clonotype was detected many times. This chain joins TRBV7-2 and TRBJ2-7, with 9 bases lining up with TRBD2. Germline loops: CDR1 SGHTA, CDR2 FQGNSA. The ends lost 5 bases at V and 0 bases at J; junction bases unmatched: 11. The CDR3 length is 17 residues. DNA of the CDR3: TGTGCCAGCAGCCCAGCGGGGGGACTAGTGAGCTCCTACGAGCAGTACTTC. Translation: CASSPAGGLVSSYEQYF.